Here is one TCR beta chain with its context. What it binds is unknown. The data originate from a study of response to subunit inactivated influenza vaccine. Findings and limits, study-wide: That few new T cells are recruited by each seasonal influenza vaccination was the authors' suggestion.

TCRdb processed the RT-PCR reads anew with MiXCR; each CDR3 protein has one entry. Of almost 600,000 distinct CDR3 sequences in the sample, 14% are singletons; the top ten hold around 10%. CDR1 SEHNR and CDR2 FQNEAQ come from the germline V gene (reference sequence). The J segment lost 3 bases and the V segment lost 8 bases, leaving 10 bases of the junction unmatched. The CDR3 totals 16 residues. The specimen was PBMCs from blood, collected approximately 12 days after vaccination. The gene calls are TRBV7-9 and TRBJ2-1, with 10 bases aligning to TRBD2. The TCR comes from a man aged 50 to 60 who received an inactivated influenza vaccine. The CDR3 DNA is TGTGCCAGCTCCCCTAGCGGGAGTGGAGTCTACAATGAGCAGTTCTTC. Its translation: CASSPSGSGVYNEQFF.